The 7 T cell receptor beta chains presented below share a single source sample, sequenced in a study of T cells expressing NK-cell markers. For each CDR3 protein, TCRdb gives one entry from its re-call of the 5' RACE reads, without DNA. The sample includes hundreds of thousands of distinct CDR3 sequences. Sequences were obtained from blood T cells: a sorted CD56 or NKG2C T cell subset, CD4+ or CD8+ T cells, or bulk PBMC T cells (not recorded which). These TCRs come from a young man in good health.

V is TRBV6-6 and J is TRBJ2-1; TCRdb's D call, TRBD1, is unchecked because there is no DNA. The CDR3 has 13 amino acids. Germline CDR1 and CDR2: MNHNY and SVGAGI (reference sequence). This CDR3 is CASSQDNYNEQFF.

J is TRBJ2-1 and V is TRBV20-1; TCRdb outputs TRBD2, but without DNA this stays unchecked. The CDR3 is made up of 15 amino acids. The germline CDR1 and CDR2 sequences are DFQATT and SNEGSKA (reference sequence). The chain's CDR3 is CSALDLAGGYNEQFF.

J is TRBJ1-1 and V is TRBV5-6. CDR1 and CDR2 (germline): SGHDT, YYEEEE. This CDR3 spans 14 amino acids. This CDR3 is CASNPPGGRTEAFF.

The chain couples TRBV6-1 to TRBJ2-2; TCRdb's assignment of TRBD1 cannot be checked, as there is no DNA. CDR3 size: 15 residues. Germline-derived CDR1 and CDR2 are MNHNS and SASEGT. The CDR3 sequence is CASSRRQANTGELFF.

The CDR3: CSAGPGLAVLQETQYF. This chain uses TRBV20-1 with TRBJ2-5; the TCRdb call, TRBD2, lacks DNA for checking. Germline V gives CDR1 DFQATT, CDR2 SNEGSKA (reference sequence). CDR3 length equals 16 residues.

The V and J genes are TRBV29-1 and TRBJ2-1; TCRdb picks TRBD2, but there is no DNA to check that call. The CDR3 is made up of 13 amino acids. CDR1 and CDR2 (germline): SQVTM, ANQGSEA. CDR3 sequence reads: CSDLGLRSNEQFF.

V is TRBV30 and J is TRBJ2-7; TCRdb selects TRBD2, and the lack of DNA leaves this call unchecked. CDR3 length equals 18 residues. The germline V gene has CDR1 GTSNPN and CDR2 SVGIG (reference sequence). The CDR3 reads CAWSRGRTSGRFLNEQYF.